This TCR beta chain came from a study of T cells in Graves' hyperthyroidism and ophthalmopathy. On the study more broadly: Peripheral blood specimens were obtained at initial diagnosis, prior to any treatment. Study results and limitations: Peripheral blood also featured most of the thyroid clonotypes expanded above 0.001.

In its sample, this clonotype was seen once. Its antigen is not known. With a duration under 2 months, the hyperthyroidism was newly diagnosed in patients aged 18 to 65. The PBMCs studied were ones that came from roughly 9.4 ml fresh peripheral blood. TCR beta CDR3 regions were amplified from RNA transcripts. Primed by the HTBI set, a first-round RT-PCR was run on the TCR CDR3. TCRdb passed the multiplex PCR reads through MiXCR, listing each CDR3 protein once. The sample has about 740,000 distinct CDR3 sequences; 14% are singletons. Trimming shortened V by 0 bases and J by 0 bases, and 10 bases separated the two germline ends. In germline, CDR1 is SGHTS, CDR2 YDEGEE. There are 15 residues in the CDR3.

The sample taken for sequencing was blood. The clonotype comes from a woman aged 18-29 years with Graves' hyperthyroidism. This rearrangement joins TRBV5-8 to TRBJ2-7; D gene ambiguous. For the CDR3, the DNA is TGTGCCAGCAGCTTGGTTACCATAAGCTCCTACGAGCAGTACTTC. Encoded protein: CASSLVTISSYEQYF.